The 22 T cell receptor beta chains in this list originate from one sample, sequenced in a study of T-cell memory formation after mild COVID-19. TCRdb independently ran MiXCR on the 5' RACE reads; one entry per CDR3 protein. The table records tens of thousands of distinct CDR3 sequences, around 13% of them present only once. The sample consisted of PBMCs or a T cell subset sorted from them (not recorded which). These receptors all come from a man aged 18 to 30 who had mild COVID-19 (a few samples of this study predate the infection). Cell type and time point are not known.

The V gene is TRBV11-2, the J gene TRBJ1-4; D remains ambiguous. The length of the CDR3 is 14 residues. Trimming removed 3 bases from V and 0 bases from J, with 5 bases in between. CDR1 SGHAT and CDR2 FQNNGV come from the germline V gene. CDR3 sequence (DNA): TGTGCCAGCAGCTTCAGAGCAACTAATGAAAAACTGTTTTTT. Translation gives CASSFRATNEKLFF.

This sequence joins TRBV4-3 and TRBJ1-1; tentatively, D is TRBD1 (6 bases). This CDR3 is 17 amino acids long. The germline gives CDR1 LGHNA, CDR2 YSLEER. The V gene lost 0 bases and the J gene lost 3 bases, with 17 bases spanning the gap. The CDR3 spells CASSQDVLPGVYTEAFF. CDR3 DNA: TGCGCCAGCAGCCAAGATGTTCTCCCAGGGGTGTACACTGAAGCTTTCTTT.

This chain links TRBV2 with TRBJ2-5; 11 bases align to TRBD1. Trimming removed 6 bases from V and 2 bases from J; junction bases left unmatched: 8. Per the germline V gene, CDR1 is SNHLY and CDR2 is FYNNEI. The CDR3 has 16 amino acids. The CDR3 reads CASRTGTGGFQETQYF. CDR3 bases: TGTGCCAGCAGAACCGGGACAGGGGGATTTCAAGAGACCCAGTACTTC.

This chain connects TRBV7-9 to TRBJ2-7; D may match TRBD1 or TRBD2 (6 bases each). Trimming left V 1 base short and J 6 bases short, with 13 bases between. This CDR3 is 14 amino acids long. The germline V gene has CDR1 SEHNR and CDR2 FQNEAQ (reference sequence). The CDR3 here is CASSLGGARGEQYV. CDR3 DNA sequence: TGTGCCAGCAGCTTAGGGGGGGCCCGTGGCGAGCAGTACGTC.

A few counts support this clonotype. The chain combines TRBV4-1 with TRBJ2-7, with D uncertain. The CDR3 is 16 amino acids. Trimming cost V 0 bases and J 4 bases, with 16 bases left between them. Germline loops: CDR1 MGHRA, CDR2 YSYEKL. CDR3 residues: CASSQDLSTVLYEQYF. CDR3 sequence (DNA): TGCGCCAGCAGCCAAGATCTAAGCACAGTACTTTACGAGCAGTACTTC.

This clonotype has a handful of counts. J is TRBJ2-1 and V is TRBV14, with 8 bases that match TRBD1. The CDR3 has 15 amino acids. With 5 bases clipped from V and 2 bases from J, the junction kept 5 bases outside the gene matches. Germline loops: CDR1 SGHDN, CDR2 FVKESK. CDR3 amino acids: CASSYGQGPYNEQFF. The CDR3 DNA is TGTGCCAGCAGCTACGGACAGGGCCCCTACAATGAGCAGTTCTTC.

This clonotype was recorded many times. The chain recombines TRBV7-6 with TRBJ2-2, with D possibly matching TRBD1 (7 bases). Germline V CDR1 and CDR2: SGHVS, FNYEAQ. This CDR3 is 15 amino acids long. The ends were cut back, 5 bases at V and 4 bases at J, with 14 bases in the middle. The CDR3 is CASSPRDRPTGELFF. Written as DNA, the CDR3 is TGTGCCAGCAGCCCGCGGGACAGACCCACCGGGGAGCTGTTTTTT.

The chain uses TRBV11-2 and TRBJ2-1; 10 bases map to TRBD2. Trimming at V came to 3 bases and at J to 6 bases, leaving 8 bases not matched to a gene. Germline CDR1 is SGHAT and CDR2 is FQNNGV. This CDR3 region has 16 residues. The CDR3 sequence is CASSFSSGGPINEQFF. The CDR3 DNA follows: TGTGCCAGCAGCTTTTCTAGCGGGGGCCCAATCAATGAGCAGTTCTTC.

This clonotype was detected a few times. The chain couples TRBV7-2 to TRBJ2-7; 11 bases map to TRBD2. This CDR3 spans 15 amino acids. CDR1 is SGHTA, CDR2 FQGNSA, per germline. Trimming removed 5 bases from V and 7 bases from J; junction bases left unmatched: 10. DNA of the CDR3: TGTGCCAGCAGCCATCCGGGACTAGCGGTCTCTGAGCAGTACTTC. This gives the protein CASSHPGLAVSEQYF.

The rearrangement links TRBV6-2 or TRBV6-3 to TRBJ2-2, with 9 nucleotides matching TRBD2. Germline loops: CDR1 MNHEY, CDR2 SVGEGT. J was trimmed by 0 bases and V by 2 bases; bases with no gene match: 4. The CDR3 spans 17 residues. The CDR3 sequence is CASSYGPSGTNTGELFF. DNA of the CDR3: TGTGCCAGCAGTTACGGGCCTAGCGGGACGAACACCGGGGAGCTGTTTTTT.

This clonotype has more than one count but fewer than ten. The CDR3 nucleotides read TGTGCCAGCAGCGTAGGGGATGGGGGAGGTGAGCAGTACGTC. Amino acids: CASSVGDGGGEQYV. The chain links TRBV9 to TRBJ2-7; a possible D gene is TRBD2 (6 bases). The V end lost 0 bases, the J end lost 7 bases, and 14 bases lay between the germline ends. Germline loops: CDR1 SGDLS, CDR2 YYNGEE. This CDR3 has 14 amino acids.

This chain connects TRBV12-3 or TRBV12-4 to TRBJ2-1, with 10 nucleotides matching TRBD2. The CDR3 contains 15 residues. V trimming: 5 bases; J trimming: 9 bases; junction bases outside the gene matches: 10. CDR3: CASSLLAGKSSEQFF. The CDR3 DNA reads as TGTGCCAGCAGTCTACTAGCGGGAAAGAGCAGTGAGCAGTTCTTC.

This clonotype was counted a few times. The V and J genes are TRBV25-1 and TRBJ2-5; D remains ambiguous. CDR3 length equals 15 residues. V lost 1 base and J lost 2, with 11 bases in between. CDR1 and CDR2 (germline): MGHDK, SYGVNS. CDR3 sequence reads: CASSEWMALQETQYF. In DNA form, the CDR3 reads TGTGCCAGCAGTGAATGGATGGCCCTTCAAGAGACCCAGTACTTC.

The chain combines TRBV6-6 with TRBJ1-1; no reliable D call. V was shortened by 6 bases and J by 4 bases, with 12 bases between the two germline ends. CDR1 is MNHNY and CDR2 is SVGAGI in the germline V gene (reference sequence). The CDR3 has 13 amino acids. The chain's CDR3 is CASSPGASTEAFF. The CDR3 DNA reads TGTGCCAGCAGCCCCGGCGCCAGCACTGAAGCTTTCTTT.

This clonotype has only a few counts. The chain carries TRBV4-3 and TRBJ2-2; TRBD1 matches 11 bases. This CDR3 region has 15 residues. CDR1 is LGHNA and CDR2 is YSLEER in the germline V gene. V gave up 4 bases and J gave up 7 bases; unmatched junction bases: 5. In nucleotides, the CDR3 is TGCGCCAGCAGCCGCGGACAGGGGGCAGTCGGGGAGCTGTTTTTT. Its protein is CASSRGQGAVGELFF.

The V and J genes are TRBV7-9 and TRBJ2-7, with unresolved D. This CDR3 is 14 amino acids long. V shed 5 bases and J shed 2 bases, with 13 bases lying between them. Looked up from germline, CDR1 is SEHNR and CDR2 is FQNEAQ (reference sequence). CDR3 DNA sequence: TGTGCCAGCAGCCCAACCAGCCCCCCCTACGAGCAGTACGTC. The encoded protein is CASSPTSPPYEQYV.

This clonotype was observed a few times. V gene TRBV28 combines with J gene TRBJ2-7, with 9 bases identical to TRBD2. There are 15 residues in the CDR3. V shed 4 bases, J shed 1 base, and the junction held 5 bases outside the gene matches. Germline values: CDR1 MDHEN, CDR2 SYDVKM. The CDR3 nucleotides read TGTGCCAGCAGTTCCTCCCTAGCGGGGTCCTACGAGCAGTACGTC. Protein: CASSSSLAGSYEQYV.

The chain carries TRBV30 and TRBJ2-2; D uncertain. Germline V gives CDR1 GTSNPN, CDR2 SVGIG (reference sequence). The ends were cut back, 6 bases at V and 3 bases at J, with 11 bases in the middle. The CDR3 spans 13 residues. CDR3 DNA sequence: TGTGCCTGCCCCGGGTGGGACACCGGGGAGCTGTTTTTT. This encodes CACPGWDTGELFF.

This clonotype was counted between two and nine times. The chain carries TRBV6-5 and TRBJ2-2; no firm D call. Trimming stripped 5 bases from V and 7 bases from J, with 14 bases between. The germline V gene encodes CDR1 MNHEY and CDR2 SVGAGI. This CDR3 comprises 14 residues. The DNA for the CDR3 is TGTGCCAGCAGTCCCGACTGGACCGGCGGGGAGCTGTTTTTT. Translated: CASSPDWTGGELFF.

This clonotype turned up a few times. The CDR3 is CASSVVVQGVGYGYTF. The DNA for the CDR3 is TGTGCCAGCAGCGTAGTCGTACAGGGCGTTGGCTATGGCTACACCTTC. The rearrangement joins TRBV9 to TRBJ1-2; D may be TRBD1 (6 bases). Germline V gene sequence: CDR1 SGDLS, CDR2 YYNGEE. This CDR3 spans 16 amino acids. Trimming removed 0 bases at V and 4 bases at J, with 16 bases between. Based on the CDR3 plus reference TRBV9 and TRBJ1-2, the full variable domain is DSGVTQTPKHLITATGQRVTLRCSPRSGDLSVYWYQQSLDQGLQFLIQYYNGEERAKGNILERFSAQQFPDLHSELNLSSLELGDSALYFCASSVVVQGVGYGYTFGSGTRLTVV.

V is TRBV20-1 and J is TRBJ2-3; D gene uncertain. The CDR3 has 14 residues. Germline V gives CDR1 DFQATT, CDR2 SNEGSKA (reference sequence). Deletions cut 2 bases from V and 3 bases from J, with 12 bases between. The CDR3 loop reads CSARSTERTDTQYF. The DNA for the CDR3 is TGCAGTGCTAGAAGCACGGAGAGGACAGATACGCAGTATTTT.

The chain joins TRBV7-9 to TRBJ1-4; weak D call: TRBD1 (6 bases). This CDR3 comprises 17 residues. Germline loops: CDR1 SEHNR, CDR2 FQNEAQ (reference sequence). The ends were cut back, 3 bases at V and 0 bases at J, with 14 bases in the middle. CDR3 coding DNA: TGTGCCAGCAGCTTGCAGGGGTGGGGAGCAACTAATGAAAAACTGTTTTTT. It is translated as CASSLQGWGATNEKLFF.